This T cell receptor (beta chain) was captured by sequencing in a study of blood T cell repertoires in COVID-19. Trimming left V 7 bases short and J 4 bases short, with 8 bases between. CDR1 MNHEY and CDR2 SMNVEV come from the germline V gene (reference sequence). The CDR3 totals 12 residues. Generated by immunoSEQ multiplex PCR, the TCRdb table keeps only in-frame clones and is missing some. The sample shows over 250,000 clones, approximately 90% of them seen only once. Sequenced material: peripheral blood. The chain links TRBV27 to TRBJ2-1; D gene ambiguous. The receptor was derived from a woman in her 40s who had recovered from COVID-19. CDR3 DNA: TGTGCCAGCAAGGCCGGGTACAATGAGCAGTTCTTC. Translating it yields CASKAGYNEQFF.